The rows below give T cell receptor beta chains drawn from one sample of a study of T-cell reconstitution after alpha-beta-depleted transplantation in children. TCRdb reanalysed the PCR reads using MiXCR and keeps one entry per CDR3 protein. Of about 470,000 distinct CDR3 sequences in the sample, 43% were seen once. The specimen comprised PBMCs, sampled before TCRalphabeta/CD19-depleted stem cell transplant. These receptors were obtained from a girl aged 2 to 10 with aplastic anemia, due to receive a stem cell transplant. CDR3s include the opening cysteine and the closing phenylalanine or tryptophan. The D gene is left open where the match is weak. The size field is filled for only some rows; it gives once, few, many or a size class.

J: TRBJ2-1; V: TRBV12-3/TRBV12-4; D: TRBD2; size: few; DNA: TGTGCCAGCAGCCCACGGGGGGGCCCATACAATGAGCAGTTCTTC; CDR3: CASSPRGGPYNEQFF
J: TRBJ2-7; V: TRBV5-1; D: TRBD2; size: NA; DNA: TGCGCCAGCAGCTTGGCTTCTAGCGGTGTCTACGAGCAGTACTTC; CDR3: CASSLASSGVYEQYF
J: TRBJ2-5; V: TRBV20-1; D: TRBD2; size: many; DNA: TGCAGTGTAAGCCCGGGAGGGAAGACCCAGTACTTC; CDR3: CSVSPGGKTQYF
J: TRBJ2-7; V: TRBV20-1; D: TRBD2; size: NA; DNA: TGCAGTGCTCCGACTAGCGGGGACTCCTACGAGCAGTACTTC; CDR3: CSAPTSGDSYEQYF
J: TRBJ1-2; V: TRBV7-9; D: NA; size: few; DNA: TGTGCCAGCTCCCTCGGATATGACTATGGCTACACCTTC; CDR3: CASSLGYDYGYTF
J: TRBJ1-5; V: TRBV6-1; D: TRBD1; size: NA; DNA: TGTGCCAGCCAAGGACAGGGTCATCAGCCCCAGCATTTT; CDR3: CASQGQGHQPQHF
J: TRBJ1-1; V: TRBV6-5; D: NA; size: NA; DNA: TGTGCCAGCAGTTACTTAGAAAAGACTTTCTTT; CDR3: CASSYLEKTFF
J: TRBJ2-1; V: TRBV14; D: TRBD1; size: NA; DNA: TGTGCCAGCAGAGGGACAGATGGGGCCTACAATGAGCAGTTCTTC; CDR3: CASRGTDGAYNEQFF
J: TRBJ2-7; V: TRBV20-1; D: TRBD1; size: many; DNA: TGCAGCACAGGGGGCATCTACGAGCAGTACTTC; CDR3: CSTGGIYEQYF
J: TRBJ2-2; V: TRBV5-5; D: TRBD2; size: NA; DNA: TGTGCCAGCAGCTTGGATAGCGGGGGGGCAAGCACCGGGGAGCTGTTTTTT; CDR3: CASSLDSGGASTGELFF
J: TRBJ2-6; V: TRBV6-1; D: NA; size: NA; DNA: TGTGCCAGCAACATGGGTCCTGGGGCCAACGTCCTGACTTTC; CDR3: CASNMGPGANVLTF
J: TRBJ2-3; V: TRBV24-1; D: TRBD2; size: many; DNA: TGTGCCACCAGTGATTTACCGCTAGCGGGAGGGCCGGGCGATACGCAGTATTTT; CDR3: CATSDLPLAGGPGDTQYF
J: TRBJ1-1; V: TRBV5-1; D: NA; size: NA; DNA: TGCGCCAGCAGCCGCACGGGGGGCAGTGAAGCTTTCTTT; CDR3: CASSRTGGSEAFF
J: TRBJ2-5; V: TRBV2; D: NA; size: NA; DNA: TGTGCCAGCAGGGAGACGTTCGGTCAAGAGACCCAGTACTTC; CDR3: CASRETFGQETQYF
J: TRBJ2-7; V: TRBV29-1; D: TRBD1; size: many; DNA: TGCAGCGTCGCAATAGGGCAGGGGGCATACGAGCAGTACTTC; CDR3: CSVAIGQGAYEQYF
J: TRBJ1-2; V: TRBV20-1; D: TRBD1; size: many; DNA: TGCAGTGCTAGACGGACAGGGTATTCCTATGGCTACACCTTC; CDR3: CSARRTGYSYGYTF
J: TRBJ2-7; V: TRBV5-1; D: NA; size: once; DNA: TGCGCCAGCAGCGACGGGACGGCCCTCTCCTACGAGCAGTACTTC; CDR3: CASSDGTALSYEQYF
J: TRBJ2-1; V: TRBV4-2; D: TRBD2; size: few; DNA: TGTGCCAGCAGCACTCTAGCGGGATACTACAATGAGCAGTTCTTC; CDR3: CASSTLAGYYNEQFF
J: TRBJ1-5; V: TRBV10-3; D: NA; size: NA; DNA: TGTGCAGCCAGTGAGTCGGAACAGGACAATCAGCCCCAGCATTTT; CDR3: CAASESEQDNQPQHF
J: TRBJ2-1; V: TRBV10-3; D: TRBD2; size: NA; DNA: TGTGCCATCAGTGAGAGTAGCGGGGGTGGCAATGAGCAGTTCTTC; CDR3: CAISESSGGGNEQFF
J: TRBJ2-3; V: TRBV7-2; D: NA; size: NA; DNA: TGTGCCAGCAGCGCACAGCCCTTGACAGATACGCAGTATTTT; CDR3: CASSAQPLTDTQYF
J: TRBJ1-5; V: TRBV24-1; D: NA; size: NA; DNA: TGTGCCACCAGTGATCGGACAGACATCAGACCCCAGCATTTT; CDR3: CATSDRTDIRPQHF
J: TRBJ2-1; V: TRBV7-8; D: NA; size: NA; DNA: TGTGCCAGCATTCCCCAGAGGGGGGAGCAGTTCTTC; CDR3: CASIPQRGEQFF
J: TRBJ2-5; V: TRBV7-2; D: NA; size: once; DNA: TGTGCCAGCAGCCACCGGGACCCCCCCAAGACCCAGTACTTC; CDR3: CASSHRDPPKTQYF
J: TRBJ2-7; V: TRBV20-1; D: NA; size: many; DNA: TGCAGTGCTATCAGGCCTTCCTACGAGCAGTACTTC; CDR3: CSAIRPSYEQYF
J: TRBJ2-5; V: TRBV28; D: NA; size: NA; DNA: TGTGCCAGCAGTTTTGGGGGTCGGTGGGGGACCCAGTACTTC; CDR3: CASSFGGRWGTQYF
J: TRBJ2-3; V: TRBV20-1; D: NA; size: NA; DNA: TGCAGTGCTAGAGTGACGGGGGCAGGGGATACGCAGTATTTT; CDR3: CSARVTGAGDTQYF
J: TRBJ2-7; V: TRBV29-1; D: NA; size: many; DNA: TGCAGCGTTGGCGGGGGGCTGGCCGCCGGGACAGGGTACGAGCAGTACTTC; CDR3: CSVGGGLAAGTGYEQYF
J: TRBJ2-7; V: TRBV30; D: TRBD1; size: NA; DNA: TGTGCCTGGAGTGTAGACAGGGACGTTTACGAGCAGTACTTC; CDR3: CAWSVDRDVYEQYF
J: TRBJ1-2; V: TRBV15; D: NA; size: NA; DNA: TGTGCCACCAGCAGAGATCGGGGCCTAGGCTATGGCTACACCTTC; CDR3: CATSRDRGLGYGYTF
J: TRBJ1-5; V: TRBV10-2; D: NA; size: NA; DNA: TGCGCCAGCAGTGGAGGGGTTAGCAATCAGCCCCAGCATTTT; CDR3: CASSGGVSNQPQHF
J: TRBJ2-5; V: TRBV4-2; D: TRBD2; size: NA; DNA: TGTGCCAGCAGCCAAGGAAGGTCGACTAGCGGGTTTCAAGGAGAGACCCAGTACTTC; CDR3: CASSQGRSTSGFQGETQYF
J: TRBJ2-5; V: TRBV7-9; D: TRBD2; size: NA; DNA: TGTGCCAGCAGCCGAGGACTAGCGGGGGGTGAAGAGACCCAGTACTTC; CDR3: CASSRGLAGGEETQYF
J: TRBJ2-7; V: TRBV13; D: NA; size: NA; DNA: TGTGCCAGCAGCTTATCGCTGGCCTCTCCCGAGCAGTACTTC; CDR3: CASSLSLASPEQYF
J: TRBJ1-3; V: TRBV6-5; D: NA; size: few; DNA: TGTGCCAGCAGTTACGTGGGCGGTTTCTCTGGAAACACCATATATTTT; CDR3: CASSYVGGFSGNTIYF
J: TRBJ2-5; V: TRBV20-1; D: TRBD1; size: few; DNA: TGCAGTGCCCACCTGGGACAGGGGATCCAAGAGACCCAGTACTTC; CDR3: CSAHLGQGIQETQYF
J: TRBJ1-2; V: TRBV11-2; D: NA; size: few; DNA: TGTGCCAGCAGCCCCGGCCCCTATGGCTACACCTTC; CDR3: CASSPGPYGYTF
J: TRBJ2-3; V: TRBV20-1; D: NA; size: NA; DNA: TGCAGTGCTAGCGCCGCAGATACGCAGTATTTT; CDR3: CSASAADTQYF
J: TRBJ1-2; V: TRBV12-3/TRBV12-4; D: NA; size: NA; DNA: TGTGCCAGCAGTTTAGGGGGGATCTATGGCTACACCTTC; CDR3: CASSLGGIYGYTF
J: TRBJ1-1; V: TRBV6-1; D: TRBD1; size: NA; DNA: TGTGCCAGCAGTCCTAGGACAGGGAAGAACACTGAATCTTTCTTT; CDR3: CASSPRTGKNTESFF
J: TRBJ2-1; V: TRBV5-1; D: NA; size: NA; DNA: TGCGCCAGCAGCTGGTCGGGGTATGAGCAGTTCTTC; CDR3: CASSWSGYEQFF
J: TRBJ1-6; V: TRBV3-1; D: NA; size: many; DNA: TGTGCCAGCAGCCAAGAAGCGGGGATTAATTCACCCCTCCACTTT; CDR3: CASSQEAGINSPLHF
J: TRBJ1-2; V: TRBV12-3/TRBV12-4; D: NA; size: NA; DNA: TGTGCCAGCAGGGAACAGGAGAACTATGGCTACACCTTC; CDR3: CASREQENYGYTF
J: TRBJ2-3; V: TRBV6-2/TRBV6-3; D: NA; size: NA; DNA: TGTGCCAGCAGTTCCGATACTAGCACAGATACGCAGTATTTT; CDR3: CASSSDTSTDTQYF